One sample yielded the 7 T cell receptor beta chains listed below, sequenced in a study of blood T cells in healthy people across ages. A second about 6 to 12 cycle PCR used barcoded and J-beta primers. TCRdb re-called the 5' RACE reads through MiXCR, storing one row per CDR3 protein. The repertoire has some 1.7 million distinct CDR3 sequences, 28% of them found once; the top ten carry 7.7%. Specimen: blood. Receptors were obtained from a woman aged 25 to 39 in good health.

Of note for this clonotype: A read error may produce the germline difference seen at one junction end. The J gene is TRBJ2-3, the V gene TRBV5-5; 12 bases fit TRBD2. The CDR3 is 17 residues long. CDR1 SGHKS and CDR2 YYEKEE come from the germline V gene (reference sequence). The CDR3 DNA is TGTGCCAGAAGCTTGCGGGCTAGCGGGGGGGCAACAGATACGCAGTATTTT. Protein sequence: CARSLRASGGATDTQYF.

The CDR3 sequence is CASSSWGGYGYTF. The DNA of the CDR3 is TGTGCCAGCAGCTCCTGGGGGGGTTATGGCTACACCTTC. The chain recombines TRBV5-6 with TRBJ1-2, with D perhaps matching TRBD1 (5 bases). The V gene lost 3 bases and the J gene lost 5 bases, with 11 bases spanning the gap. Looked up from germline, CDR1 is SGHDT and CDR2 is YYEEEE. The CDR3 has 13 residues.

The V gene is TRBV28, the J gene TRBJ2-2; D gene ambiguous. Germline-derived CDR1 and CDR2 are MDHEN and SYDVKM. V was shortened by 5 bases and J by 0 bases, with 7 bases between the two germline ends. This CDR3 is built from 14 residues. CDR3 region: CASSIHTNTGELFF. CDR3 nucleotide sequence: TGTGCCAGCAGTATACACACGAACACCGGGGAGCTGTTTTTT.

This clonotype was seen repeatedly, ten times or more. The chain carries TRBV4-3 and TRBJ2-5, with a tentative D call TRBD2 (6 bases). This CDR3 region has 14 residues. Trimming removed 3 bases from V and 4 bases from J, with 12 bases in between. Germline CDR1 is LGHNA and CDR2 is YSLEER. The CDR3 nucleotides are TGCGCCAGCAGCCACCTGGTGGGACTAGAGACCCAGTACTTC. Translated: CASSHLVGLETQYF.

This clonotype is a singleton in its sample. The chain carries TRBV20-1 and TRBJ1-1; the match to TRBD1 covers 9 bases. The CDR3 is made up of 15 amino acids. Trimming cost V 2 bases and J 0 bases; bases outside gene matches: 4. Germline assignment: CDR1 DFQATT and CDR2 SNEGSKA (reference sequence). CDR3 sequence reads: CSARTGGVMNTEAFF. The CDR3 nucleotides read TGCAGTGCTAGAACAGGGGGCGTTATGAACACTGAAGCTTTCTTT.

This clonotype was detected ten times or more. The chain combines TRBV18 with TRBJ2-1; D gene unclear. This CDR3 spans 14 amino acids. Trimming stripped 3 bases from V and 7 bases from J, with 13 bases between. CDR1 is KGHSH, CDR2 LQKENI, per germline. CDR3 in amino acids: CASSPMGSRNEQFF. In DNA, the CDR3 is TGTGCCAGCTCACCGATGGGCTCTCGGAATGAGCAGTTCTTC.

At least ten counts were recorded for this clonotype. The V and J genes are TRBV12-3 or TRBV12-4 and TRBJ2-1; D possibly corresponds to TRBD1 (6 bases). The V gene lost 7 bases and the J gene lost 4 bases, with 20 bases spanning the gap. The CDR3 is 16 residues long. Here the CDR3 DNA reads TGTGCCAGCAATAGGCTAAGGACAGAGTTATACAATGAGCAGTTCTTC. It specifies CASNRLRTELYNEQFF.